This T cell receptor (beta chain) was found in a study of blood T cells in healthy people across ages. Combining a sample-barcoded 5' primer with a J-beta primer mix, a second PCR ran for roughly 6 to 12 cycles. Through a template-switch adaptor with 12 random nucleotides, each cDNA molecule received a tag. TCRdb recomputed calls from the 5' RACE reads with MiXCR, one row per CDR3 protein. The sample yields under 700,000 distinct CDR3 sequences, about 24% seen once. General study points: Greater diversity and more naive CD4+ cells were seen in long-lived donors than in aged donors.

This clonotype was detected only a few times. The antigen is not known. The germline V and J ends were trimmed by 2 bases and 1 base, with 11 bases remaining between them. There are 15 residues in the CDR3. Germline V gene sequence: CDR1 SEHNR, CDR2 FQNEAQ (reference sequence). This sample also appeared in a second study, on T cells of mothers and their children. That paper adds: cDNA synthesis used all extracted RNA, approximately 1.5 ug per 15 ul. There was no detection of any persistent microchimeric T cell clones.

The sequence derives from a boy between 10 and 17 years old in good health. The rearrangement uses TRBV7-9 and TRBJ1-1; D might be TRBD1 (6 bases). The sample comprised blood. The CDR3 loop is CASSLIGTTNTEAFF. Here the CDR3 DNA reads TGTGCCAGCAGCTTAATCGGGACAACGAACACTGAAGCTTTCTTT.